This T cell receptor (beta chain) emerged from a study of CXCR3-negative and CXCR3-positive naive CD8 T cells. Study-wide points: The study found more hydrophobic TRB CDR3s in CXCR3-positive naive cells than in CXCR3-negative naive cells. TCR interaction strength was inferred from TRB CDR3 physicochemistry, as CD5 matched across naive subsets.

Naive cells were sorted as CD45RO-, CCR7+, CD27+ and CD95-. Remarks on this clonotype: The antigen remains undetermined.

The libraries of TRB cDNA were prepared using 5' RACE with UMI labels. TCRdb reprocessed the 5' RACE reads; each CDR3 protein has one entry and no DNA is given. Here the sample table reports about 110,000 distinct CDR3 sequences. The origin of this receptor is a human donor in good health. Some clones in this sample may be carry-over from other donors' samples. Specimen: naive CXCR3+ CD8+ T cells from blood. Subset specified: CD45RO-CCR7+CD27+CD95- naive CD8+ T cells expressing CXCR3 (TNR3+).

CDR3 protein: CSVEDLLEAFF. This chain links TRBV29-1 with TRBJ1-1. CDR1 is SQVTM, CDR2 ANQGSEA, per germline. The CDR3 has 11 amino acids.